This TCR beta chain was retrieved from a study of blood T cell repertoires in COVID-19. Study background: Collection of acute and convalescent COVID-19 samples took place in the United States, Italy and Spain. The analysed material was cDNA or gDNA that came from T cells, B-cell-depleted T cells, or PBMCs.

Data came from immunoSEQ multiplex PCR; TCRdb stores just in-frame clones and leaves some out. The table records approximately 220,000 clones, 80% to 85% of them present only once. This CDR3 has 13 residues. With 4 bases removed from V and 4 bases from J, the gap between germline ends came to 7 bases. This receptor was identified in a woman aged 55-70 years with acute or convalescent COVID-19. The chain couples TRBV12-3 or TRBV12-4 to TRBJ2-2; D is possibly TRBD1 (5 bases). Sequencing was done on a sample of peripheral blood. DNA of the CDR3: TGTGCCAGCAGTTATGGGGCCACCGGGGAGCTGTTTTTT. It is translated as CASSYGATGELFF.